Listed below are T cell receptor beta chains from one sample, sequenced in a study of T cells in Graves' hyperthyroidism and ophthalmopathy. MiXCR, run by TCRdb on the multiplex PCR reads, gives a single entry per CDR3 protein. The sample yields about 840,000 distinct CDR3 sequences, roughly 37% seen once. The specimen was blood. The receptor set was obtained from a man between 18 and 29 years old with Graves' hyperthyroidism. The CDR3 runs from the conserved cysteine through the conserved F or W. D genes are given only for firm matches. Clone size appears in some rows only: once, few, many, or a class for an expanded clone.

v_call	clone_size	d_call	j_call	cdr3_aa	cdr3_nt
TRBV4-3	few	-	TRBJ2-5	CASSQDLQPQETQYF	TGCGCCAGCAGCCAAGATTTACAGCCACAAGAGACCCAGTACTTC
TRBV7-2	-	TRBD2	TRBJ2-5	CASSQDISQPSGRPQYF	TGCGCCAGCAGCCAAGATATAAGCCAACCTAGCGGCCGCCCCCAGTACTTC
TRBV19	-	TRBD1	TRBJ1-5	CASSMGTGDSNQPQHF	TGTGCCAGTAGTATGGGGACAGGGGATAGCAATCAGCCCCAGCATTTT
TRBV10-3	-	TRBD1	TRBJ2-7	CAISEGTGGHHEQYF	TGTGCCATCAGTGAGGGGACAGGCGGTCACCACGAGCAGTACTTC
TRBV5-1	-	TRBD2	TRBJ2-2	CASKSTGGTGELFF	TGCGCCAGCAAGTCGACGGGAGGAACCGGGGAGCTGTTTTTT
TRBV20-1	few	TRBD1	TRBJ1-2	CSASPPAGTALGLNYGYTF	TGCAGTGCCTCCCCCCCGGCCGGGACAGCGTTGGGCCTGAACTATGGCTACACCTTC
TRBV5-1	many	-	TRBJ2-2	CASSLDRVGELFF	TGCGCCAGCAGCTTGGACCGGGTCGGGGAGCTGTTTTTT
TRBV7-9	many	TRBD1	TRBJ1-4	CASSLSGQELHEKLFF	TGTGCCAGCAGCTTATCGGGACAGGAGTTACATGAAAAACTGTTTTTT
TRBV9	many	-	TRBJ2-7	CASSVFQGSEQYF	TGTGCCAGCAGCGTTTTCCAGGGTTCCGAGCAGTACTTC
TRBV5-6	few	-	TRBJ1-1	CASSRRGNEAFF	TGTGCCAGCAGCCGCCGAGGTAATGAAGCTTTCTTT
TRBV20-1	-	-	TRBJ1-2	CSASDNAAYGYTF	TGCAGTGCTAGCGACAATGCGGCCTATGGCTACACCTTC
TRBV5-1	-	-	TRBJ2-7	CASSSGHTRQYEQYF	TGCGCCAGCAGCTCGGGACATACCCGACAATACGAGCAGTACTTC